Listed here are 22 T cell receptor beta chains from one sample, sequenced in a study of blood T cell repertoires in COVID-19. Sequencing was performed with immunoSEQ multiplex PCR; in TCRdb, only in-frame clones are kept and a portion is missing. The sample includes about 480,000 clones, 80% to 90% seen only once; the top ten take roughly 8%. The sample taken for sequencing was PBMCs or T cells enriched from blood (not recorded which). These receptors all stem from a woman aged 60-75 years who had recovered from COVID-19.

The V and J genes are TRBV5-1 and TRBJ2-2; D is unresolved. With 0 bases removed from V and 1 base from J, the gap between germline ends came to 7 bases. The germline CDR1 and CDR2 sequences are SGHRS and YFSETQ. This CDR3 region has 15 residues. The CDR3 region is CASSLAGRNTGELFF. The CDR3 coding sequence is TGCGCCAGCAGCTTGGCTGGCAGGAACACCGGGGAGCTGTTTTTT.

This chain connects TRBV10-2 to TRBJ1-1; tentatively, D is TRBD1 (5 bases). This CDR3 has 13 residues. V gave up 6 bases and J gave up 4 bases, with 12 bases separating them. CDR1 WSHSY and CDR2 SAAADI come from the germline V gene. CDR3 residues: CASRVGGSTEAFF. The CDR3 coding sequence is TGCGCCAGCAGGGTCGGGGGAAGCACTGAAGCTTTCTTT.

The gene calls are TRBV5-1 and TRBJ2-7, with D perhaps matching TRBD2 (6 bases). This CDR3 contains 15 residues. V shed 4 bases and J shed 2 bases, with 16 bases lying between them. Germline V gene data show CDR1 as SGHRS and CDR2 as YFSETQ. The CDR3 DNA reads TGCGCCAGCAGCGTATCGGGGGTTGAACCCTACGAGCAGTACTTC. Its translation is CASSVSGVEPYEQYF.

CDR3 in DNA: TGTGCCACCAGTGACCACCGGGTGGATAAGGCTGAAGCTTTCTTT. Encoded protein: CATSDHRVDKAEAFF. This chain links TRBV24-1 with TRBJ1-1; D is ambiguous. Trimming shortened V by 4 bases and J by 6 bases, and 17 bases separated the two germline ends. Germline V CDR1 and CDR2: KGHDR, SFDVKD. The CDR3 runs to 15 residues.

V gene TRBV4-1 combines with J gene TRBJ2-7; TRBD1 aligns across 11 bases. Per germline, CDR1 MGHRA and CDR2 YSYEKL. The V gene end was trimmed by 6 bases and the J gene end by 3 bases; junction bases not matched to a gene: 10. This CDR3 is built from 16 residues. The CDR3: CASREGTGTGGYEQYF. The CDR3 region has the DNA TGCGCCAGCAGGGAGGGGACCGGGACAGGGGGCTACGAGCAGTACTTC.

The table lists this clone with a count of one. V and J are TRBV19 and TRBJ1-2, with 9 bases lining up with TRBD1. Germline trimming cut 9 bases from V and 8 bases from J; bases unmatched to any gene: 10. The CDR3 covers 13 residues. Per the germline V gene, CDR1 is LNHDA and CDR2 is SQIVND (reference sequence). CDR3 region: CASNKQGARGYTF. CDR3 sequence (DNA): TGTGCCAGCAACAAACAGGGGGCGAGAGGCTACACCTTC.

This chain connects TRBV5-1 to TRBJ2-3; 8 bases map to TRBD1. V dropped 4 bases and J dropped 3; count of bases not matched to a gene: 10. The CDR3 spans 16 residues. Germline CDR1 and CDR2: SGHRS and YFSETQ. CDR3 sequence (DNA): TGCGCCAGCAGCATCGGACAGGGAGGTTTTACAGATACGCAGTATTTT. Translating it yields CASSIGQGGFTDTQYF.

This clone was found a few times. V gene TRBV15 combines with J gene TRBJ2-7; 8 bases align to TRBD1. The CDR3 is made up of 15 amino acids. Per germline, CDR1 LNHNV and CDR2 YYDKDF (reference sequence). The ends lost 1 base at V and 4 bases at J; junction bases unmatched: 6. In nucleotides, the CDR3 is TGTGCCACCAGCAGAGGGACAGGGAATGGGTACGAGCAGTACTTC. Translating gives CATSRGTGNGYEQYF.

The V gene is TRBV15, the J gene TRBJ1-3; D is uncertain. CDR3 length equals 14 residues. Germline CDR1 is LNHNV and CDR2 is YYDKDF (reference sequence). The CDR3 reads CDYTVGSSGNTIYF. The CDR3 bases are TGTGACTACACCGTAGGGAGCTCTGGAAACACCATATATTTT.

The chain recombines TRBV5-1 with TRBJ1-4; the match to TRBD1 covers 8 bases. The CDR3 extends over 15 amino acids. Germline-derived CDR1 and CDR2 are SGHRS and YFSETQ. V dropped 0 bases and J dropped 3; count of bases not matched to a gene: 1. The CDR3 DNA follows: TGCGCCAGCAGCTTGGGGACAGGGTCTAATGAAAAACTGTTTTTT. It codes for CASSLGTGSNEKLFF. The full variable domain, with the rest looked up from reference TRBV5-1 and TRBJ1-4, is KAGVTQTPRYLIKTRGQQVTLSCSPISGHRSVSWYQQTPGQGLQFLFEYFSETQRNKGNFPGRFSGRQFSNSRSEMNVSTLELGDSALYLCASSLGTGSNEKLFFGSGTQLSVL.

The CDR3 nucleotides are TGTGCCTGGAGTCGCGGTGCCGGGGGGCGTATTGAAAAACTGTTTTTT. As protein: CAWSRGAGGRIEKLFF. The chain combines TRBV30 with TRBJ1-4; tentative D call: TRBD1 (6 bases). Trimming took 2 bases from V and 7 from J, leaving 20 bases between them. From germline, CDR1 is GTSNPN and CDR2 SVGIG (reference sequence). The CDR3 length is 16 residues. Full variable domain (rest looked up from reference TRBV30 and TRBJ1-4): SQTIHQWPATLVQPVGSPLSLECTVEGTSNPNLYWYRQAAGRGLQLLFYSVGIGQISSEVPQNLSASRPQDRQFILSSKKLLLSDSGFYLCAWSRGAGGRIEKLFFGSGTQLSVL.

The chain couples TRBV30 to TRBJ2-3, with a weak D call TRBD2 (6 bases). V gave up 2 bases and J gave up 7 bases, with 16 bases separating them. The CDR3 loop spans 14 amino acids. The germline gives CDR1 GTSNPN, CDR2 SVGIG (reference sequence). The CDR3 coding sequence is TGTGCCTGGAGTCCGGGACTTCTACCCTATACGCAGTATTTT. Its translation is CAWSPGLLPYTQYF.

This rearrangement joins TRBV13 to TRBJ1-5; 8 bases agree with TRBD1. This CDR3 is built from 14 residues. CDR1 PRHDT and CDR2 FYEKMQ come from the germline V gene (reference sequence). The junction had 6 bases not matched to a gene; V was cut back by 5 bases and J by 6 bases. Written as DNA, the CDR3 is TGTGCCAGCAGCCGAGGACAGGGCGGTCAGCCCCAGCATTTT. It codes for CASSRGQGGQPQHF.

CDR3 sequence (DNA): TGTGCCAGTAGTACGCCAGGGACAGGGAGAGAAAAACTGTTTTTT. Translation gives CASSTPGTGREKLFF. The chain recombines TRBV19 with TRBJ1-4, with 9 bases matching TRBD1. Germline loops: CDR1 LNHDA, CDR2 SQIVND (reference sequence). The V segment lost 4 bases and the J segment 8 bases; nucleotides outside the gene matches: 8. The CDR3 has 15 residues.

In this sample, this clone turned up once. The rearrangement links TRBV5-5 to TRBJ1-6; TRBD1 matches at 7 bases. Trimming at V came to 4 bases and at J to 8 bases, leaving 3 bases not matched to a gene. The length of the CDR3 is 13 residues. Per germline, CDR1 SGHKS and CDR2 YYEKEE (reference sequence). The CDR3 nucleotides are TGTGCCAGCAGCCACGGACAGGATTCACCCCTCCACTTT. This translates into CASSHGQDSPLHF.

This clone was found once. V usage is TRBV3-1 (or the pseudogene TRBV3-2) and J usage is TRBJ2-7; 7 bases are shared with TRBD2. The trim removed 1 base at V and 5 bases at J, leaving 2 bases unmatched. This CDR3 comprises 13 residues. CDR1 LGHDT and CDR2 YNNKEL come from the germline V gene (reference sequence). The DNA for the CDR3 is TGTGCCAGCAGCCAAGGACTAGCAGACGAGCAGTACGTC. Translated, it gives CASSQGLADEQYV.

This clone was detected only once. V gene TRBV11-2 combines with J gene TRBJ1-2; 7 nucleotides align to TRBD1. With V trimmed by 5 bases and J by 4 bases, 13 bases remained unmatched. The germline CDR1 and CDR2 sequences are SGHAT and FQNNGV. The CDR3 totals 16 residues. CDR3 sequence (DNA): TGTGCCAGCAGCGGCGGACAGGAGTTACCTGTCTATGGCTACACCTTC. It yields the protein CASSGGQELPVYGYTF.

This clone was recorded only once. The chain is built from TRBV30 and TRBJ2-1; tentatively, D is TRBD1 (6 bases). Trimming removed 0 bases from V and 4 bases from J, with 10 bases in between. The length of the CDR3 is 14 residues. Germline CDR1 reads GTSNPN; CDR2 reads SVGIG (reference sequence). CDR3 protein: CAWSVRQVYNEQFF. CDR3 DNA: TGTGCCTGGAGTGTGAGACAGGTTTACAATGAGCAGTTCTTC.

This chain links TRBV27 with TRBJ1-2; D unresolved. Trimming took 5 bases from V and 3 from J, leaving 16 bases between them. The CDR3 sequence is 15 residues long. The germline V gene encodes CDR1 MNHEY and CDR2 SMNVEV (reference sequence). The CDR3 region has the DNA TGTGCCAGCAGTCCTCGACCGGGATCCGACTATGGCTACACCTTC. Translation gives CASSPRPGSDYGYTF.

The chain combines TRBV24-1 with TRBJ2-3; the match to TRBD1 covers 9 bases. Trimming took 6 bases from V and 2 from J; bases not matched to a gene: 8. Germline V gene sequence: CDR1 KGHDR, CDR2 SFDVKD. CDR3 length equals 16 residues. The chain's CDR3 is CATSQEGQGHTDTQYF. DNA of the CDR3: TGTGCCACCAGTCAGGAGGGACAGGGCCACACAGATACGCAGTATTTT.

This chain uses TRBV28 with TRBJ2-5; D perhaps matches TRBD2 (6 bases). CDR1 MDHEN and CDR2 SYDVKM come from the germline V gene. This CDR3 region has 11 residues. Trimming pared 7 bases from V and 9 bases from J, leaving 12 bases between. CDR3 DNA: TGTGCCAGCACCTTAGGAGGGCCCCAGTACTTC. Translating it yields CASTLGGPQYF.

In its sample, this clone was seen once. The V and J genes are TRBV19 and TRBJ2-5; D unresolved. Germline lookup yields CDR1 LNHDA and CDR2 SQIVND (reference sequence). V was shortened by 3 bases and J by 0 bases, with 11 bases between the two germline ends. The CDR3 is made up of 15 amino acids. The chain's CDR3 is CASSIANRYQETQYF. The CDR3 DNA sequence: TGTGCCAGTAGTATCGCCAACCGGTACCAAGAGACCCAGTACTTC.